A selection of T cell receptor beta chains follows, all from one sample in a study of T-cell reconstitution after alpha-beta-depleted transplantation in children. From the PCR reads, TCRdb called clonotypes with MiXCR, one entry per CDR3 protein. This sample has 440,000 or so distinct CDR3 sequences; 11% occur once, and the top ten carry 4.5% to 6.5%. The sequenced sample was PBMCs from the stem cell graft donor, obtained from the stem cell graft. These receptors originate from a human donor who donated a stem cell graft to a child with acute myeloid leukemia. Each CDR3 is given with its conserved first and last residue. D genes are given only for firm matches. Only some rows state a clone size, as once, few, many or a class for expanded clones.

>TRBV7-9|few|TRBJ1-2|NA
TGTGCCAGCAGCCCGAGTTTGGTTTATGGCTACACCTTC
CASSPSLVYGYTF
>TRBV13|NA|TRBJ1-1|TRBD1
TGTGCCAGCAGCCGACGGACAGGGGTGTATACTGAAGCTTTCTTT
CASSRRTGVYTEAFF
>TRBV6-2/TRBV6-3|NA|TRBJ1-6|NA
TGTGTCAGCAGGGGTGGGGGCTCACCCCTCCACTTT
CVSRGGGSPLHF
>TRBV27|NA|TRBJ2-1|NA
TGTGCCAGCAGTTTATCCCCCAGACAGGTCAATGAGCAGTTCTTC
CASSLSPRQVNEQFF
>TRBV6-5|many|TRBJ2-1|NA
TGTGCCAGCAGTTACTCAGAAACCCCACGGTACGACAATGAGCAGTTCTTC
CASSYSETPRYDNEQFF
>TRBV12-3/TRBV12-4|few|TRBJ2-5|NA
TGTGCCAGCCATTCGTTCGGCGCAGGGAGAGGTGCGGAGACCCAGTACTTC
CASHSFGAGRGAETQYF
>TRBV5-5|NA|TRBJ2-5|TRBD2
TGTGCCAGCAGCTCGGGACTAGCGGGGCCTGGGCTGGGAGAGACCCAGTACTTC
CASSSGLAGPGLGETQYF
>TRBV29-1|many|TRBJ2-2|NA
TGCAGCGTTGAGGAGGCGAACACCGGGGAGCTGTTTTTT
CSVEEANTGELFF
>TRBV12-3/TRBV12-4|NA|TRBJ2-5|NA
TGTGCCAGCAGTTTGGCAAGTGGGGGGATTCAAGAGACCCAGTACTTC
CASSLASGGIQETQYF
>TRBV2|NA|TRBJ2-2|NA
TGTGCCAGCAGTGTTGGCGCTAGTTTTGCCGGGGAGCTGTTTTTT
CASSVGASFAGELFF
>TRBV4-3|few|TRBJ1-4|NA
TGCGCCAGCAGCCACCGGTGGGACGGAGGCAATGAAAAACTGTTTTTT
CASSHRWDGGNEKLFF
>TRBV29-1|few|TRBJ1-1|TRBD1
TGCAGCGTTGAGAGGGGGCAAAACACTGAAGCTTTCTTT
CSVERGQNTEAFF